This T cell receptor beta chain was captured in a study of blood T cells in healthy people across ages. A second about 6 to 11 cycle PCR used barcoded and J-beta primers. TCRdb fed the 5' RACE reads into MiXCR, producing one record per CDR3 protein. The sample has hundreds of thousands of distinct CDR3 sequences, around 54% seen once. Trimming pared 3 bases from V and 1 base from J, leaving 13 bases between. Germline assignment: CDR1 MDHEN and CDR2 SYDVKM. The CDR3 is 16 residues long. This chain links TRBV28 with TRBJ2-4; either TRBD1 or TRBD2 may supply D (5 bases each). Sequenced sample: blood. The sequence derives from a man aged 55 to 70 in good health. CDR3 coding DNA: TGTGCCAGCAGTTTGGACTCCGGGGCTGCCAAAAACATTCAGTACTTC. Translating gives CASSLDSGAAKNIQYF.